These T cell receptor beta chains were read from a single sample in a study of blood T cell repertoires in COVID-19. TCRdb's table, derived via immunoSEQ multiplex PCR, lists solely in-frame clones and lacks some. The sample carries about 150,000 clones, around 80% recorded once. Sequenced: peripheral blood. The source is a human donor in a cohort sampled during active COVID-19. Both conserved end residues are part of each CDR3. Each record gives: J gene, V gene, clone size, CDR3 length, D gene, CDR3 DNA, CDR3 protein. The D gene is left open where the match is weak. For some rows the clone size is stated as once, few or many, or as a class when expanded; others skip it.

>TRBJ1-1|TRBV10-3|few|15|-
TGTGCCATCAGTGAGGGAGGGGCTGGAAACACTGAAGCTTTCTTT
CAISEGGAGNTEAFF
>TRBJ2-1|TRBV5-4|-|15|-
TGTGCCAGCAGCTCGAGGGATTTAGTGAGCAATGAGCAGTTCTTC
CASSSRDLVSNEQFF
>TRBJ2-5|TRBV4-1|-|19|TRBD2
TGCGCCAGCAGCCAAGATTGGGCTAGCGGGGGCGGGGAGGGAGAGACCCAGTACTTC
CASSQDWASGGGEGETQYF
>TRBJ1-2|TRBV5-8|-|17|TRBD1
TGTGCCAGCAGCTTCGGGCAGGCAGGGGGTTCTCACTATGGCTACACCTTC
CASSFGQAGGSHYGYTF
>TRBJ1-5|TRBV6-5|few|15|TRBD1
TGTGCCAGCAGTTCAACAGGGGGCGTAAATCAGCCCCAGCATTTT
CASSSTGGVNQPQHF
>TRBJ2-5|TRBV5-1|once|14|-
TGCGCCAGCAGCTTGGGGGGGGACCAAGAGACCCAGTACTTC
CASSLGGDQETQYF
>TRBJ1-2|TRBV21-1|-|13|-
TGTGCCAGGGGGACAGACCTTAACTATGGCTACACCTTC
CARGTDLNYGYTF
>TRBJ1-2|TRBV28|once|11|-
TGTGCCAGCAGTTTAGGCGACAGGTGGACCTTC
CASSLGDRWTF
>TRBJ1-6|TRBV5-5|-|15|TRBD1
TGTGCCAGCACCCCCGGCAGGGGGTATAATTCACCCCTCCACTTT
CASTPGRGYNSPLHF
>TRBJ2-4|TRBV7-2|-|17|TRBD2
TGTGCCAGCAGCTCCCGCGCGGGGGGAGCACACAAAAACATTCAGTACTTC
CASSSRAGGAHKNIQYF
>TRBJ2-1|TRBV5-6|-|14|TRBD2
TGTGCCAGCAGCTACGGACTAGCGGGGGGTGAGCAGTTCTTC
CASSYGLAGGEQFF
>TRBJ1-2|TRBV7-8|-|13|TRBD1
TGTGCCAGCAGCTATGAGACAGGGGGTGGCTACACCTTC
CASSYETGGGYTF
>TRBJ1-3|TRBV7-3|-|15|-
TGTGCCAGCAGCTTGGAGAGCGGCCTGGGAAACACCATATATTTT
CASSLESGLGNTIYF
>TRBJ1-1|TRBV18|-|15|-
TGTGCCAGCTCAATCATACACCCAGGAAACACTGAAGCTTTCTTT
CASSIIHPGNTEAFF
>TRBJ2-2|TRBV4-1|-|16|-
TGCGCCAGCAGCCAAGATGGCCACCCGAACACCGGGGAGCTGTTTTTT
CASSQDGHPNTGELFF